The text below deals with one T cell receptor (beta chain). From germline, CDR1 is MNHEY and CDR2 SVGAGI. After removal of 5 bases from V and 7 bases from J, the junction contained 6 bases not matched to a gene. The CDR3 is 15 residues long. Method: immunoSEQ multiplex PCR; TCRdb's copy keeps in-frame clones and lacks some. Among under 250,000 clones listed, about 88% were seen once. The data were obtained in a study of blood T cell repertoires in COVID-19. About the research overall: PBMCs, B-cell-depleted T cells, or T cells were the source of the cDNA or gDNA that made up the material.

The TCR sequence derives from a middle-aged man with acute or convalescent COVID-19. The material sequenced was peripheral blood. The rearrangement joins TRBV6-5 to TRBJ1-6; TRBD1 matches 9 bases. CDR3 region: CASSPLQGANSPLHF. CDR3 sequence (DNA): TGTGCCAGCAGTCCACTACAGGGGGCAAATTCACCCCTCCACTTT.